Listed below are T cell receptor beta chains from one sample, sequenced in a study of cytomegalovirus exposure and HLA in healthy donors. Clones were sequenced by immunoSEQ multiplex PCR, and TCRdb holds only the in-frame ones, with some missing. Of around 350,000 clones listed, about nine tenths are singletons. The sequenced sample was PBMCs. Receptor source: a woman between 18 and 29 years old in good health and CMV-seronegative. Each CDR3 is given with its conserved first and last residue. D genes are given only for firm matches. Clone size appears in some rows only: once, few, many, or a class for an expanded clone.

cdr3_length,j_call,clone_size,v_call,d_call,cdr3_nt,cdr3_aa
13,TRBJ1-2,once,TRBV29-1,NA,TGCAGCGTTGTTCCCCCGGAGACCTATGGCTACACCTTC,CSVVPPETYGYTF
12,TRBJ2-7,NA,TRBV10-3,TRBD2,TGTGCCATCAGCGTGGGGGGGAGGGCCATGTACTTC,CAISVGGRAMYF
14,TRBJ2-7,NA,TRBV7-2,NA,TGTGCCAGCAGCTTCGCCGGACAGAGTTACGAGCAGTACTTC,CASSFAGQSYEQYF
15,TRBJ2-7,many,TRBV6-5,NA,TGTGCCAGCAGTTTACCCCTCCCAGGGGGGTACGAGCAGTACTTC,CASSLPLPGGYEQYF
14,TRBJ1-4,NA,TRBV6-5,TRBD1,TGTGCCAGCAGTTCCGACAGGGGGCGTGAAAAACTGTTTTTT,CASSSDRGREKLFF
17,TRBJ2-7,NA,TRBV18,TRBD1,TGTGCCAGCTCACCCAATGATCGGACAGGGGGGCGGCGCGAGCAGTACTTC,CASSPNDRTGGRREQYF
14,TRBJ1-2,NA,TRBV28,NA,TGTGCCAGCAGTTTAGGGGCGGGGAACTATGGCTACACCTTC,CASSLGAGNYGYTF
20,TRBJ2-1,NA,TRBV11-3,TRBD2,TGTGCCAGCAGTCCCTCTCCGACTAGCGGGGGCCAGAGCTCCTACAATGAGCAGTTCTTC,CASSPSPTSGGQSSYNEQFF
16,TRBJ2-3,NA,TRBV2,TRBD1,TGTGCCAGCAGTGAATACGGGACAGGGATACAGGATACGCAGTATTTT,CASSEYGTGIQDTQYF
14,TRBJ1-6,NA,TRBV6-6,NA,TGTGCCAGCAGCCCGAGGGGGGGCGATTCACCCCTCCACTTT,CASSPRGGDSPLHF
15,TRBJ2-1,NA,TRBV30,TRBD2,TGTGCCTGGAGTGGGATTAGCGGGACGTACAATGAGCAGTTCTTC,CAWSGISGTYNEQFF
16,TRBJ2-1,NA,TRBV10-2,TRBD2,TGCGCCAGCAGTGAGTCGGCGGGGGGACACTACAATGAGCAGTTCTTC,CASSESAGGHYNEQFF
18,TRBJ1-1,NA,TRBV28,NA,NA,CASTTFGARGGTNTEAFF
14,TRBJ2-1,NA,TRBV29-1,TRBD1,TGCAGCGGAAACCGGGACAGGGGTTACAATGAGCAGTTCTTC,CSGNRDRGYNEQFF
14,TRBJ2-3,NA,TRBV5-1,NA,TGCGCCAGCAGCCGAGACTTAATTACAGATACGCAGTATTTT,CASSRDLITDTQYF
14,TRBJ2-7,few,TRBV27,TRBD1,TGTGCCAGCAGTTTAGTCACAGGGGGTCGGGAGCAGTACTTC,CASSLVTGGREQYF
15,TRBJ2-7,NA,TRBV6-1,NA,TGTGCCAGCAGTGAAGCGCCCGGTTTGCTACGAGAGCAGTACTTC,CASSEAPGLLREQYF
15,TRBJ2-5,NA,TRBV5-4,TRBD2,TGTGCCAGCAGCTTGGTCGGGGGGGAAGGAGAGACCCAGTACTTC,CASSLVGGEGETQYF
16,TRBJ2-1,NA,TRBV6-6,TRBD2,TGTGCCAGCAGTCCGCAACTAGCGGGAGGTCTCTATGAGCAGTTCTTC,CASSPQLAGGLYEQFF
12,TRBJ1-2,few,TRBV2,NA,TGTGCCAGCAGTGCGGAATCAGGGTCTCACACCTTC,CASSAESGSHTF
14,TRBJ2-1,once,TRBV28,TRBD1,TGTGCCAGCAGTGAGACAGGGGGTTTCGATGAGCAGTTCTTC,CASSETGGFDEQFF
16,TRBJ2-3,NA,TRBV6-6,TRBD2,TGTGCCAGCAGGGACTCTAGCGGGAGGGGTGCAGATACGCAGTATTTT,CASRDSSGRGADTQYF
15,TRBJ1-4,NA,TRBV28,TRBD1,TGTGCCAGCAGTGCCTCCGGGACAGGGGGTGAAAAACTGTTTTTT,CASSASGTGGEKLFF
16,TRBJ2-3,once,TRBV7-9,NA,TGTGCCAGCAGCTTAGAGGACAGCATTAGCACAGATACGCAGTATTTT,CASSLEDSISTDTQYF
15,TRBJ2-1,NA,TRBV7-9,TRBD1,TGTGCCAGCAGCCCGACCCAGGGGGCGGAAAATGAGCAGTTCTTC,CASSPTQGAENEQFF
15,TRBJ2-5,NA,TRBV6-6,NA,TGTGCCAGCAGCTACGGACATTCCGTAGGGGAGACCCAGTACTTC,CASSYGHSVGETQYF
16,TRBJ2-3,NA,TRBV9,TRBD1,TGTGCCAGCAGCCCATCGACAGGGGGCAGAACAGATACGCAGTATTTT,CASSPSTGGRTDTQYF
18,TRBJ2-4,NA,TRBV4-2,TRBD2,TGTGCCAGCAGCCACGAATCCCCCCCTCTAGCGGGGGAAAACATTCAGTACTTC,CASSHESPPLAGENIQYF
15,TRBJ1-5,NA,TRBV28,NA,TGTGCCAGCAGTCGACCTGACAGGTTCAATCAGCCCCAGCATTTT,CASSRPDRFNQPQHF
14,TRBJ2-7,NA,TRBV6-5,NA,TGTGCCAGCAGCGAGACTCAGAGCTCCTACGAGCAGTACTTC,CASSETQSSYEQYF
14,TRBJ1-2,many,TRBV28,NA,TGTGCCAGCAGTTTAATGTTAGCTAACTATGGCTACACCTTC,CASSLMLANYGYTF